What follows are 3 T cell receptor beta chains derived from one specimen sequenced in a study of blood T cell repertoires in COVID-19 (dated by TCRdb to the early 2020s). Receptor libraries were prepared by the immunoSEQ multiplex PCR assay. TCRdb's version of the immuneACCESS table is confined to in-frame rearrangements and falls short of the full clone set. An unresolved V gene accounts for under half of the shortfall where checked; the remainder is of unknown origin. Present in this sample are roughly 200,000 clones, around nine tenths of which were seen just once. About 6% of the sample is in the top ten clones. The sequenced sample was peripheral blood. All receptors derive from a man between 60 and 75 years old who had recovered from COVID-19.

CDR3: CASSWGGLSYEQYF. The CDR3 DNA reads as TGTGCCAGCAGCTGGGGGGGATTGTCCTACGAGCAGTACTTC. The chain carries TRBV11-3 and TRBJ2-7; 7 bases are a match to TRBD2. The germline V gene encodes CDR1 SGHNT and CDR2 YENEEA. The CDR3 contains 14 residues. V dropped 4 bases and J dropped 1; count of bases not matched to a gene: 4.

The CDR3 sequence: CASSPGVGNQPQHF. The CDR3 DNA reads as TGTGCCAGCAGCCCAGGGGTGGGCAATCAGCCCCAGCATTTT. The chain has TRBV9 and TRBJ1-5; weak D call: TRBD1 (6 bases). Germline V gene sequence: CDR1 SGDLS, CDR2 YYNGEE. Between the trimmed V and J ends, which lost 4 bases and 2 bases, there was a span of 10 bases. The CDR3 contains 14 residues.

CDR3 loop: CASSSRDRSYGYTF. The CDR3, as DNA: TGTGCCAGCAGTTCCCGGGACAGGTCCTATGGCTACACCTTC. The V call is TRBV27, the J call TRBJ1-2, with 8 bases identical to TRBD1. The germline V gene encodes CDR1 MNHEY and CDR2 SMNVEV (reference sequence). Unmatched junction bases numbered 5, after V lost 4 bases and J lost 4 bases. This CDR3 spans 14 amino acids.